These T cell receptor beta chains were read from a single sample in a study of T-cell memory formation after mild COVID-19. TCRdb recomputed calls from the 5' RACE reads with MiXCR, one row per CDR3 protein. This table holds 350,000 to 500,000 distinct CDR3 sequences, roughly 18% found once. The sample was PBMCs or a T cell subset sorted from them (not recorded which). The receptors originated from a man in his late teens or twenties who had mild COVID-19 (a few samples of this study predate the infection). Cell type and time point are not known. Both conserved end residues are part of each CDR3. D genes are given only for firm matches. The size of a clone is reported for some rows only, either as once, few or many, or as a class for expanded clones.

TRBV20-1	.	TRBJ1-1	many	CSARGLMNTEAFF	TGCAGTGCTAGAGGTCTCATGAACACTGAAGCTTTCTTT
TRBV3-1	.	TRBJ2-3	.	CASSQGKPTDTQYF	TGTGCCAGCAGCCAAGGAAAGCCCACAGATACGCAGTATTTT
TRBV12-3/TRBV12-4	.	TRBJ2-1	few	CASSLAQSYNEQFF	TGTGCCAGCAGCCTCGCGCAATCCTACAATGAGCAGTTCTTC
TRBV7-2	.	TRBJ2-5	few	CASSFGRLETQYF	TGTGCCAGCAGCTTTGGGAGATTAGAGACCCAGTACTTC
TRBV2	.	TRBJ2-7	.	CASSLSGPWYEQYF	TGTGCCAGCAGTCTTTCAGGGCCGTGGTACGAGCAGTACTTC
TRBV5-1	.	TRBJ1-2	few	CASSYQSYGYTF	TGCGCCAGCAGCTACCAAAGCTATGGCTACACCTTC
TRBV27	.	TRBJ2-7	.	CASSLSWQGLYEQYF	TGTGCCAGCAGTTTATCCTGGCAGGGCCTCTACGAGCAGTACTTC
TRBV28	.	TRBJ2-5	.	CASRPNRDRYYF	TGTGCCAGCAGACCAAACCGGGACCGGTACTACTTC
TRBV7-2	.	TRBJ2-2	few	CASTFDLNTGELFF	TGTGCCAGCACCTTCGACTTGAACACCGGGGAGCTGTTTTTT
TRBV6-2/TRBV6-3	TRBD1	TRBJ1-2	few	CASRSTGEGYGYTF	TGTGCCAGCAGGTCGACAGGGGAGGGCTATGGCTACACCTTC
TRBV6-1	TRBD1	TRBJ1-5	few	CASSEWGATGSYQPQHF	TGTGCCAGCAGTGAATGGGGAGCGACAGGGTCGTATCAGCCCCAGCATTTT
TRBV28	.	TRBJ1-2	.	CASLNIQGSVGYTF	TGTGCCAGCCTAAACATACAGGGCTCTGTTGGCTACACCTTC
TRBV20-1	TRBD1	TRBJ1-1	.	CSAGQGTNTEAFF	TGCAGTGCCGGACAGGGCACGAACACTGAAGCTTTCTTT
TRBV18	TRBD1	TRBJ1-5	few	CASSSTGAGDQPQHF	TGTGCCAGCTCATCGACAGGGGCGGGGGATCAGCCCCAGCATTTT
TRBV6-2/TRBV6-3	.	TRBJ1-1	.	CASSSHQGNTEAFF	TGTGCCAGCAGTTCCCATCAAGGGAACACTGAAGCTTTCTTT
TRBV9	TRBD1	TRBJ1-2	few	CASSGTGYGYTF	TGTGCCAGCAGCGGGACAGGATATGGCTACACCTTC
TRBV7-3	.	TRBJ2-5	.	CASSPTGTRGETQYF	TGTGCCAGCAGCCCCACCGGGACCCGAGGAGAGACCCAGTACTTC
TRBV7-3	.	TRBJ2-2	many	CASSRDSNTGELFF	TGTGCCAGCAGTCGGGACTCGAACACCGGGGAGCTGTTTTTT
TRBV5-1	.	TRBJ2-7	few	CASSRGQVPYEQYF	TGCGCCAGCAGCCGGGGACAAGTTCCCTACGAGCAGTACTTC
TRBV5-1	.	TRBJ1-1	many	CASRIRGAGNTEAFF	TGCGCCAGCCGAATCCGGGGGGCTGGAAACACTGAAGCTTTCTTT
TRBV5-1	TRBD1	TRBJ2-7	.	CASSSRSRGHDGEQYF	TGCGCCAGCAGCTCGCGAAGCAGGGGGCACGACGGCGAGCAGTACTTC
TRBV5-4	TRBD2	TRBJ2-7	.	CASRSGSGVSAQYF	TGTGCCAGCAGGAGCGGTAGCGGGGTGTCGGCGCAGTACTTC